The T cell receptor beta chain under discussion was sequenced for a study of T cell changes during pregnancy in multiple sclerosis. Trimming left V 6 bases short and J 6 bases short, with 21 bases between. Germline assignment: CDR1 MNHEY and CDR2 SVGAGI. The CDR3 has 15 residues. The protocol was immunoSEQ multiplex PCR, while the TCRdb copy is restricted to in-frame clones and leaves out a portion. The table records roughly 42,000 clones, more than 85% of them present only once. The source is a female donor in good health, enrolled as a control in a pregnancy study. The chain joins TRBV6-5 to TRBJ2-7, with D possibly matching TRBD1 (5 bases). The source material was CD4+ T cells from peripheral blood mononuclear cells, sampled in the second trimester of pregnancy. The CDR3 loop reads CASSFRRAPLGEQYF. The CDR3 DNA reads as TGTGCCAGCAGCTTCCGCAGGGCCCCTCTGGGCGAGCAGTACTTC.